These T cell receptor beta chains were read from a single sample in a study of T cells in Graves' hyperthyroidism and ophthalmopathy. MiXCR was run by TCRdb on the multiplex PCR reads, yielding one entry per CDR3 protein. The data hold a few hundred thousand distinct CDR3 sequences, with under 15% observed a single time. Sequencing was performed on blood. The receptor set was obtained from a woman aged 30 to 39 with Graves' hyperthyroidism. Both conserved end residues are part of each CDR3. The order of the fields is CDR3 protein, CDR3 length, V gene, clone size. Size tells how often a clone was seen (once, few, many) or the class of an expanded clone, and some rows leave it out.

cdr3_aa: CASSLFGQASYNEQFF
cdr3_length: 16
v_call: TRBV7-3
clone_size: many

cdr3_aa: CASSLQPGTGATGELFF
cdr3_length: 17
v_call: TRBV5-1
clone_size: many

cdr3_aa: CASSLQVRGAEQYF
cdr3_length: 14
v_call: TRBV27
clone_size: NA

cdr3_aa: CASRDFNQPQHF
cdr3_length: 12
v_call: TRBV12-3/TRBV12-4
clone_size: many

cdr3_aa: CASSSGLVNEQFF
cdr3_length: 13
v_call: TRBV7-3
clone_size: many

cdr3_aa: CASSPRGESSYEQYF
cdr3_length: 15
v_call: TRBV3-1
clone_size: many

cdr3_aa: CASSQDILRGQYEQYF
cdr3_length: 16
v_call: TRBV4-1
clone_size: few

cdr3_aa: CASSEYFVGSYEQYF
cdr3_length: 15
v_call: TRBV6-1
clone_size: NA

cdr3_aa: CASSPSSGRGAQFF
cdr3_length: 14
v_call: TRBV2
clone_size: NA

cdr3_aa: CATQRENTGELFF
cdr3_length: 13
v_call: TRBV15
clone_size: NA

cdr3_aa: CASSPGRPGAEQFF
cdr3_length: 14
v_call: TRBV5-5
clone_size: many

cdr3_aa: CASKVGATNTGELFF
cdr3_length: 15
v_call: TRBV2
clone_size: few

cdr3_aa: CASRRLAGGTTDTQYF
cdr3_length: 16
v_call: TRBV10-2
clone_size: NA

cdr3_aa: CASSTGINNEQFF
cdr3_length: 13
v_call: TRBV2
clone_size: NA

cdr3_aa: CSARDPGGYQPQHF
cdr3_length: 14
v_call: TRBV20-1
clone_size: few

cdr3_aa: CATETGGLNNYGYTF
cdr3_length: 15
v_call: TRBV19
clone_size: NA

cdr3_aa: CASSSDRYSNQPQHF
cdr3_length: 15
v_call: TRBV5-5
clone_size: few

cdr3_aa: CASSLRQGAGYGYTF
cdr3_length: 15
v_call: TRBV7-8
clone_size: many

cdr3_aa: CASSSGEVGKNIQYF
cdr3_length: 15
v_call: TRBV28
clone_size: NA

cdr3_aa: CSGLAGVPNEQFF
cdr3_length: 13
v_call: TRBV20-1
clone_size: NA

cdr3_aa: CASSRLTGSSGNTIYF
cdr3_length: 16
v_call: TRBV6-1
clone_size: NA

cdr3_aa: CASSLTSGYVGTYEQYF
cdr3_length: 17
v_call: TRBV5-1
clone_size: many

cdr3_aa: CASSLWALGTEAFF
cdr3_length: 14
v_call: TRBV27
clone_size: many

cdr3_aa: CASRWRQTNTEAFF
cdr3_length: 14
v_call: TRBV7-2
clone_size: many

cdr3_aa: CSASPGGADSPLHF
cdr3_length: 14
v_call: TRBV20-1
clone_size: NA

cdr3_aa: CASSGVSGEQYF
cdr3_length: 12
v_call: TRBV5-1
clone_size: many

cdr3_aa: CASSPPESNSPLHF
cdr3_length: 14
v_call: TRBV18
clone_size: many

cdr3_aa: CASSLWGTGSKNIQYF
cdr3_length: 16
v_call: TRBV28
clone_size: many

cdr3_aa: CSTTTGTSGGDEQFF
cdr3_length: 15
v_call: TRBV20-1
clone_size: few

cdr3_aa: CASSEQGARGDEQFF
cdr3_length: 15
v_call: TRBV10-1
clone_size: many

cdr3_aa: CASSYEPGSGNTIYF
cdr3_length: 15
v_call: TRBV6-2/TRBV6-3
clone_size: many

cdr3_aa: CASSATAFNQPQHF
cdr3_length: 14
v_call: TRBV6-1
clone_size: many

cdr3_aa: CATSDLLPDSYNEQFF
cdr3_length: 16
v_call: TRBV24-1
clone_size: many

cdr3_aa: CASSQLGRGSNQPQHF
cdr3_length: 16
v_call: TRBV16
clone_size: NA

cdr3_aa: CASSRGQGLEETQYF
cdr3_length: 15
v_call: TRBV11-3
clone_size: many

cdr3_aa: CASGPGTGGTDTQYF
cdr3_length: 15
v_call: TRBV5-1
clone_size: many

cdr3_aa: CASSSGLAGGPYNEQFF
cdr3_length: 17
v_call: TRBV5-1
clone_size: many

cdr3_aa: CATTLTPLLFRFSVEQFF
cdr3_length: 18
v_call: TRBV24-1
clone_size: few

cdr3_aa: CASSLSPMGAQPQHF
cdr3_length: 15
v_call: TRBV19
clone_size: NA

cdr3_aa: CASSGGAGDGETQYF
cdr3_length: 15
v_call: TRBV9
clone_size: many

cdr3_aa: CASSDSRGLNEQFF
cdr3_length: 14
v_call: TRBV2
clone_size: many

cdr3_aa: CASSFRQGVSSEKLFF
cdr3_length: 16
v_call: TRBV12-3/TRBV12-4
clone_size: few

cdr3_aa: CASTFAGRYSPLHF
cdr3_length: 14
v_call: TRBV25-1
clone_size: few

cdr3_aa: CASSLGEAALRGYTF
cdr3_length: 15
v_call: TRBV5-1
clone_size: many

cdr3_aa: CATSDLRGGGSYNEQFF
cdr3_length: 17
v_call: TRBV24-1
clone_size: NA

cdr3_aa: CASRPLPGLAVDEQFF
cdr3_length: 16
v_call: TRBV5-1
clone_size: NA

cdr3_aa: CASSLGLAGGSGELFF
cdr3_length: 16
v_call: TRBV7-2
clone_size: many

cdr3_aa: CASSPQGRYEQYF
cdr3_length: 13
v_call: TRBV2
clone_size: few

cdr3_aa: CASSLTQLSYEQYF
cdr3_length: 14
v_call: TRBV7-6
clone_size: few